The T cell receptor (beta chain) under discussion was sequenced for a study of PD-L1 blockade in urothelial cancer. Background on the study: Patients with male sex and bladder-origin urothelial cancer accounted for about 90% of the 29 enrolled. Samples of blood were analyzed 3 weeks (second dose) and 6 weeks after treatment start.

TCR analog templates of synthetic origin were spiked into each PCR. Assay: immunoSEQ multiplex PCR; the TCRdb copy retains only in-frame clones and omits some. The sample records under 55,000 clones, around nine tenths being singletons. Time point noted: pretreatment peripheral blood. This clone was counted once. The sequence derives from a donor aged 40 or over with urothelial cancer. The material was PBMCs, obtained around atezolizumab (anti-PD-L1) treatment.

As DNA, the CDR3 is TGTGCCAGCAGCTTAGGGCGGAGTGAAGCTTTCTTT. It codes for CASSLGRSEAFF. The V and J genes are TRBV13 and TRBJ1-1; D remains unclear. V lost 0 bases to trimming and J lost 7 bases, with 6 bases between them. The germline V gene encodes CDR1 PRHDT and CDR2 FYEKMQ (reference sequence). CDR3 length: 12 amino acids. Full variable domain (outside the CDR3, taken from reference TRBV13 and TRBJ1-1): AAGVIQSPRHLIKEKRETATLKCYPIPRHDTVYWYQQGPGQDPQFLISFYEKMQSDKGSIPDRFSAQQFSDYHSELNMSSLELGDSALYFCASSLGRSEAFFGQGTRLTVV.